What follows are 12 T cell receptor beta chains derived from one specimen sequenced in a study of Ad26.COV2.S vaccination and SARS-CoV-2 variants. Noted treatment: around 19 received Ad26.COV2.S at low or high dose, single or two shots; roughly 5 received placebo; per-sample allocation not given. Following the first vaccine or placebo injection, samples were taken on day 63. Profiling relied on immunoSEQ multiplex PCR, and the TCRdb table lists in-frame clones only, not all of them. The sample carries 440,000 or so clones, around 93% recorded once. The source material was peripheral blood, sampled in a trial of Ad26.COV2.S vaccine versus placebo. The receptors stem from a person between 18 and 59 years old who received the Ad26.COV2.S COVID-19 vaccine or a placebo.

This rearrangement joins TRBV7-9 to TRBJ2-7, with D maybe TRBD2 (5 bases). Trimming removed 1 base from V and 5 bases from J, with 15 bases in between. The CDR3 sequence is 15 residues long. Germline CDR1 SEHNR, CDR2 FQNEAQ (reference sequence). For the CDR3, the DNA is TGTGCCAGCAGCTTAGATATCGGGGTACGGCACGAGCAGTACTTC. Translating it yields CASSLDIGVRHEQYF.

The gene calls are TRBV7-8 and TRBJ2-2; D uncertain. V lost 4 bases and J lost 0, with 9 bases in between. Germline-derived CDR1 and CDR2 are SGHVS and FQNEAQ. This CDR3 is built from 15 residues. The CDR3 spells CASSSRRSNTGELFF. The DNA for the CDR3 is TGTGCCAGCAGCTCCCGCAGATCGAACACCGGGGAGCTGTTTTTT.

The chain has TRBV7-9 and TRBJ2-7; 7 bases map to TRBD1. V dropped 5 bases and J dropped 2; count of bases not matched to a gene: 6. From germline, CDR1 is SEHNR and CDR2 FQNEAQ (reference sequence). The CDR3 is made up of 14 amino acids. This chain's CDR3 is CASSPKTGPYEQYF. The CDR3 DNA reads as TGTGCCAGCAGCCCAAAGACAGGGCCCTACGAGCAGTACTTC.

This clone has only a few counts. The sample holds other DNA sequences that translate to the same CDR3. The CDR3 is CASSPPGGNQPQHF. The CDR3, as DNA: TGTGCCAGCTCACCACCGGGTGGCAATCAGCCCCAGCATTTT. This chain connects TRBV18 to TRBJ1-5, with unresolved D. Germline V gene sequence: CDR1 KGHSH, CDR2 LQKENI. V was shortened by 0 bases and J by 2 bases, with 5 bases between the two germline ends. The CDR3 is made up of 14 amino acids.

The rearrangement joins TRBV20-1 to TRBJ2-2; D remains unclear. The CDR3 length is 13 residues. CDR1 DFQATT and CDR2 SNEGSKA come from the germline V gene (reference sequence). CDR3 DNA sequence: TGCAGCGCTCGTGGGGTTAACACCGGGGAGCTGTTTTTT. This encodes CSARGVNTGELFF.

The chain has TRBV4-3 and TRBJ2-7, with 7 bases fitting TRBD1. Germline CDR1 is LGHNA and CDR2 is YSLEER. With V trimmed by 3 bases and J by 5 bases, 13 bases remained unmatched. The CDR3 is 16 amino acids. The CDR3 region is CASSQGRVQGIHEQYF. CDR3 bases: TGCGCCAGCAGCCAGGGAAGGGTACAGGGGATTCACGAGCAGTACTTC.

The chain uses TRBV3-1 (or the pseudogene TRBV3-2) and TRBJ1-1, with a tentative D call TRBD1 (5 bases). CDR3 size: 14 residues. The germline V and J ends were trimmed by 4 bases and 6 bases, with 15 bases remaining between them. Per germline, CDR1 LGHDT and CDR2 YNNKEL (reference sequence). CDR3 coding DNA: TGTGCCAGCAGCCTCCGCGACAGTACTCCTGAAGCTTTCTTT. This sequence encodes CASSLRDSTPEAFF.

The chain recombines TRBV4-3 with TRBJ1-4; a possible D gene is TRBD1 (5 bases). CDR1 LGHNA and CDR2 YSLEER come from the germline V gene. With 1 base removed from V and 7 bases from J, the gap between germline ends came to 10 bases. The CDR3 has 14 residues. Here the CDR3 reads CASSQVFQGEKLFF. CDR3 DNA: TGCGCCAGCAGCCAAGTTTTTCAGGGTGAAAAACTGTTTTTT.

The rearrangement joins TRBV28 to TRBJ2-6; maybe TRBD2 (5 bases). Germline CDR1 is MDHEN and CDR2 is SYDVKM. The CDR3 has 15 residues. Trimming removed 3 bases from V and 2 bases from J, with 8 bases in between. DNA for the CDR3: TGTGCCAGCAGTTTTGGAGGCACTGGGGCCAACGTCCTGACTTTC. This codes for CASSFGGTGANVLTF.

The table lists this clone with a count of one. The chain recombines TRBV2 with TRBJ2-3; TRBD1 is a possible D gene (6 bases). Trimming shortened V by 5 bases and J by 2 bases, and 14 bases separated the two germline ends. The CDR3 is 15 residues long. From germline, CDR1 is SNHLY and CDR2 FYNNEI. The CDR3 here is CASSLTGPTTDTQYF. The CDR3, as DNA: TGTGCCAGCAGTTTGACAGGCCCAACCACAGATACGCAGTATTTT.

The chain recombines TRBV6-2 or TRBV6-3 with TRBJ2-1; maybe TRBD2 (6 bases). The germline CDR1 and CDR2 sequences are MNHEY and SVGEGT. Trimming shortened V by 6 bases and J by 8 bases, and 11 bases separated the two germline ends. The CDR3 runs to 12 residues. The CDR3 spells CASSDPSDEQFF. The CDR3 coding sequence is TGTGCCAGCAGCGATCCTAGCGATGAGCAGTTCTTC.

The chain employs TRBV5-8 and TRBJ2-5; D is unclear. Looked up from germline, CDR1 is SGHTS and CDR2 is YDEGEE. V lost 5 bases, J lost 7 bases, and 12 bases lay in between. The CDR3 is made up of 12 amino acids. The CDR3, as DNA: TGTGCCAGCAGTTCTCTCCGTGTGACCCAGTACTTC. The encoded protein is CASSSLRVTQYF.